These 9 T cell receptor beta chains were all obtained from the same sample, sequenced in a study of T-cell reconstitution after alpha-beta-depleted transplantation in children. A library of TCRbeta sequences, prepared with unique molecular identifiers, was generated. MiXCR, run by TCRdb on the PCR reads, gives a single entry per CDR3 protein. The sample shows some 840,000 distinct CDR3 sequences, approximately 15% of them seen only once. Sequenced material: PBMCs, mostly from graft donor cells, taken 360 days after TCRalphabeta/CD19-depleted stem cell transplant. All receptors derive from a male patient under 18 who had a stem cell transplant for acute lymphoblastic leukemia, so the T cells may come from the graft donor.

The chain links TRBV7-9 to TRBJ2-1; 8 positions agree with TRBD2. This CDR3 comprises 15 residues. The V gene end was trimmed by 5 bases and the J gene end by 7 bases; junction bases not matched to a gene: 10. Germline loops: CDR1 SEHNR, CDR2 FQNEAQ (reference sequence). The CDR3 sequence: CASSPQYREGNEQFF. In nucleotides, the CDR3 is TGTGCCAGCAGCCCGCAATACCGGGAGGGTAATGAGCAGTTCTTC.

CDR3 protein: CSAEEESVDQPQHF. The CDR3 nucleotides are TGCAGTGCGGAGGAGGAGTCAGTAGATCAGCCCCAGCATTTT. The chain links TRBV20-1 to TRBJ1-5; D is ambiguous. Trimming took off 6 bases at V and 5 bases at J, with 17 bases between the two ends. The CDR3 has 14 residues. Germline-derived CDR1 and CDR2 are DFQATT and SNEGSKA (reference sequence).

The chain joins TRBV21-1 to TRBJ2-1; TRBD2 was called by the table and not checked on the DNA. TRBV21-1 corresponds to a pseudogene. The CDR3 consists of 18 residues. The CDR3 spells CASEGPSGSPIIYNEQFF. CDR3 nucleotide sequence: TGTGCCAGCGAAGGTCCCAGCGGGAGTCCCATCATCTACAATGAGCAGTTCTTC.

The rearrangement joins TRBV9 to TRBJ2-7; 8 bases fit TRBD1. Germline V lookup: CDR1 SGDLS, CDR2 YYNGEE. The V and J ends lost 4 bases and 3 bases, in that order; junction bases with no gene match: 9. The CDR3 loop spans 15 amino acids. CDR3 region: CASSYRTGKLYEQYF. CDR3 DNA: TGTGCCAGCAGCTACCGGACAGGGAAACTCTACGAGCAGTACTTC.

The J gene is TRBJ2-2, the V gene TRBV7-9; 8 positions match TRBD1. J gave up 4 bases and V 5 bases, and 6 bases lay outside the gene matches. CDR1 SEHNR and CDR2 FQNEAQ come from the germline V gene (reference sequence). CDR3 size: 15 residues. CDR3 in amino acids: CASSAGQGVTGELFF. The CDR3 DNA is TGTGCCAGCAGCGCCGGACAGGGCGTCACCGGGGAGCTGTTTTTT.

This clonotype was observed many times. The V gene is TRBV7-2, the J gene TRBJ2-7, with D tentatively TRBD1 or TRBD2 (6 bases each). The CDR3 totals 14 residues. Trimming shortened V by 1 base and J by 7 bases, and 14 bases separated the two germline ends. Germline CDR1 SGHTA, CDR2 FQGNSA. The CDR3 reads CASSLDRGRGEQYF. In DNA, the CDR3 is TGTGCCAGCAGCTTAGATCGGGGGCGAGGAGAGCAGTACTTC.

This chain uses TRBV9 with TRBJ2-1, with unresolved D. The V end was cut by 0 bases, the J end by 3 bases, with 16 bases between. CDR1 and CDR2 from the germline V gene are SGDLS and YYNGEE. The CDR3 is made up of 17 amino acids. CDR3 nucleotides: TGTGCCAGCAGCGTAGGCCTACTCGGAAGGGACTACAATGAGCAGTTCTTC. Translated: CASSVGLLGRDYNEQFF.

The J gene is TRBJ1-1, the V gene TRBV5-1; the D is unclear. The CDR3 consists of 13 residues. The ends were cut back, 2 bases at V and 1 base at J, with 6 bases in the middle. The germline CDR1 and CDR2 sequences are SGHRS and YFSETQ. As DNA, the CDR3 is TGCGCCAGCAGCTTCACACGGAACACTGAAGCTTTCTTT. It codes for CASSFTRNTEAFF.

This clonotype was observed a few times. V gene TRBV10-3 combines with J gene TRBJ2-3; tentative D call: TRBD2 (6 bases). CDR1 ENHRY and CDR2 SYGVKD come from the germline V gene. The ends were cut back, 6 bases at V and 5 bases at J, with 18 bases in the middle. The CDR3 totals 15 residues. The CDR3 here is CAIRIAPGTEDTQYF. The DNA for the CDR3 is TGTGCCATCAGGATAGCTCCGGGGACTGAAGATACGCAGTATTTT.